These T cell receptor beta chains were read from a single sample in a study of blood T cell repertoires in COVID-19. The assay was immunoSEQ multiplex PCR, and TCRdb's table has in-frame clones only and misses some. The sample lists more than 50,000 clones, just over 90% seen once, with around 1.5% in the top ten. The sample consisted of peripheral blood. The receptor set was obtained from a human donor in a cohort sampled during active COVID-19. Each CDR3 is given with its conserved first and last residue. Fields, in order: D gene, clone size, V gene, J gene, CDR3 DNA, CDR3 protein. D genes are given only for firm matches. Clone sizes are given selectively: once, few, many, or a class where the clone is expanded.

>.|.|TRBV9|TRBJ1-2
TGTGCCAGCAGCGTAAAGGAGGGTCGGGACTATGGCTACACCTTC
CASSVKEGRDYGYTF
>TRBD2|once|TRBV5-4|TRBJ2-3
TGTGCCAGCAGCTTGGGACTAGCGGGATGGGGGGATACGCAGTATTTT
CASSLGLAGWGDTQYF
>TRBD1|.|TRBV6-5|TRBJ2-5
TGTGCCAGCAACGGACAGGGACGAGATTCGGTCCAGTACTTC
CASNGQGRDSVQYF
>TRBD1|.|TRBV7-9|TRBJ2-5
TGTGCCAGCAGCTTAGGCTCGGGACAGACCCAAGAGACCCAGTACTTC
CASSLGSGQTQETQYF
>TRBD1|once|TRBV2|TRBJ2-7
TGTGCCAGTGCATTAGCCGGGACAGGGGTTGAGCAGTACTTC
CASALAGTGVEQYF
>.|once|TRBV28|TRBJ1-3
TGTGCCAGCAGCCACCCCCAGGGGACTGGAAACACCATATATTTT
CASSHPQGTGNTIYF
>TRBD1|.|TRBV12-5|TRBJ2-7
TGTGCTAGTGGTTCAGGACAGGTCTCCTACGAGCAGTACTTC
CASGSGQVSYEQYF
>TRBD1|.|TRBV19|TRBJ1-1
TGTGCCAGTAGCCCCGGGACAGGGAGAAACACTGAAGCTTTCTTT
CASSPGTGRNTEAFF
>TRBD1|.|TRBV7-9|TRBJ2-5
TGTGCCAGCAGGCGGGACAGGGGATGGCAAGAGACCCAGTACTTC
CASRRDRGWQETQYF
>.|few|TRBV13|TRBJ1-2
TGTGCCAGCAGCTTATCTGGCACCTATGGCTACACCTTC
CASSLSGTYGYTF
>.|.|TRBV27|TRBJ2-1
TGTGCCAGCAGACTAGGGGGAAGCTCCTACAATGAGCAGTTCTTC
CASRLGGSSYNEQFF
>.|.|TRBV7-2|TRBJ2-3
TGTGCCAGCAGCCCCACCGGAGATACGCAGTATTTT
CASSPTGDTQYF
>.|.|TRBV6-2/TRBV6-3|TRBJ1-5
TGTGCCAGCAGTTATCGCAGGCGCCTAAATCAGCCCCAGCATTTT
CASSYRRRLNQPQHF
>.|.|TRBV19|TRBJ2-1
TGTGCCAGTAGACTAGGACGGGGGTACAATGAGCAGTTCTTC
CASRLGRGYNEQFF
>.|.|TRBV3-1/TRBV3-2|TRBJ2-1
TGTGCCAGCAGCCAAGAGATAGGGGGAGATGAGCAGTTCTTC
CASSQEIGGDEQFF
>TRBD2|.|TRBV5-6|TRBJ2-3
TGTGCCAGCAGCCCACCGGGACTAGCGGGCCTCAGATTAGATACGCAGTATTTT
CASSPPGLAGLRLDTQYF
>TRBD2|few|TRBV23-1|TRBJ2-7
TGCGCCAGCAGTCAATCGGGGCGATGTGGCGGGAGGGCCAACGAGCAGTACTTC
CASSQSGRCGGRANEQYF
>TRBD2|.|TRBV14|TRBJ2-3
TGTGCCAGCAGCCAAGACGTCGCCGGACTAGCCTTCGCAGATACGCAGTATTTT
CASSQDVAGLAFADTQYF
>TRBD1|.|TRBV20-1|TRBJ2-5
TGCAGTGCTAGTTACAGGGGGCTGTTCGAAGAGACCCAGTACTTC
CSASYRGLFEETQYF
>TRBD2|.|TRBV4-3|TRBJ2-2
TGCGCCAGCAGCCAAGATGGGTGGGGACTAGCGGGTACCGGGGAGCTGTTTTTT
CASSQDGWGLAGTGELFF
>TRBD1|.|TRBV5-6|TRBJ1-1
TGTGCCAGCGGCAGGACAGGGCAGGCTGAAGCTTTCTTT
CASGRTGQAEAFF
>TRBD1|.|TRBV5-1|TRBJ1-4
TGCGCCAGCAGCACCGGTGACAGGGCTAATGAAAAACTGTTTTTT
CASSTGDRANEKLFF
>TRBD1|.|TRBV6-5|TRBJ2-5
TGTGCCAGCAGTTATGGGACAGCCCAAGAGACCCAGTACTTC
CASSYGTAQETQYF
>TRBD2|.|TRBV7-9|TRBJ2-1
TGTGCCAGCAGCCCCGGGACTAGCGAATACAATGAGCAGTTCTTC
CASSPGTSEYNEQFF
>TRBD1|few|TRBV6-2/TRBV6-3|TRBJ1-5
TGTGCCAGCAGTTACCGGACAGGGAGCAATCAGCCCCAGCATTTT
CASSYRTGSNQPQHF
>.|.|TRBV7-3|TRBJ2-3
TGTGCCAGCAGCTGGGGTAGCGGAACAGATACGCAGTATTTT
CASSWGSGTDTQYF
>.|few|TRBV27|TRBJ1-1
TGTGCCAGCAGCAGGTTTCAGGGGATGAACACTGAAGCTTTCTTT
CASSRFQGMNTEAFF